These 13 T cell receptor beta chains share one sample of origin, sequenced in a study of CD8 T cells in ankylosing spondylitis. TCRdb recomputed calls from the 5' RACE reads with MiXCR, one row per CDR3 protein. This table has 150,000 to 200,000 distinct CDR3 sequences, under 14% appearing once. The sequencing input was blood, either unsorted or a sorted T cell fraction (not recorded which). These receptors came from a male donor with ankylosing spondylitis or in good health (not recorded which).

A few counts support this clonotype. CDR3 residues: CASSLDTRTGGADTQYF. The DNA for the CDR3 is TGTGCCAGCAGCTTGGATACGAGGACAGGTGGAGCAGATACGCAGTATTTT. This chain links TRBV7-9 with TRBJ2-3, with TRBD1 identical over 7 bases. The length of the CDR3 is 17 residues. Germline V gene data show CDR1 as SEHNR and CDR2 as FQNEAQ (reference sequence). V dropped 3 bases and J dropped 4; count of bases not matched to a gene: 13.

This clonotype was seen only a few times. V gene TRBV5-5 combines with J gene TRBJ2-7; D perhaps matches TRBD1 (5 bases). V was cut by 2 bases and J by 7 bases, with 13 bases left in between. The CDR3 contains 13 residues. Germline V CDR1 and CDR2: SGHKS, YYEKEE (reference sequence). The CDR3 DNA reads as TGTGCCAGCAGCTTTCAGGGCCCGGGTGAGCAGTACTTC. This codes for CASSFQGPGEQYF.

This clonotype was seen many times. The chain joins TRBV19 to TRBJ1-5; D gene uncertain. The ends were cut back, 1 base at V and 7 bases at J, with 8 bases in the middle. Germline V gene lookup returns CDR1 LNHDA and CDR2 SQIVND (reference sequence). The length of the CDR3 is 13 residues. The CDR3 loop is CASSIGTTQPQHF. CDR3 coding DNA: TGTGCCAGTAGTATAGGGACGACACAGCCCCAGCATTTT. Full variable domain (missing parts from reference TRBV19 and TRBJ1-5): DGGITQSPKYLFRKEGQNVTLSCEQNLNHDAMYWYRQDPGQGLRLIYYSQIVNDFQKGDIAEGYSVSREKKESFPLTVTSAQKNPTAFYLCASSIGTTQPQHFGDGTRLSIL.

This clonotype was seen many times. CDR3 sequence reads: CATSRDLDGYNEQFF. The CDR3 coding sequence is TGTGCCACCAGCAGAGATCTAGACGGCTACAATGAGCAGTTCTTC. The rearrangement links TRBV15 to TRBJ2-1; D ambiguous. The CDR3 is 15 amino acids. V shed 0 bases and J shed 3 bases, with 9 bases lying between them. Germline V gives CDR1 LNHNV, CDR2 YYDKDF (reference sequence).

This clonotype was counted ten times or more. V and J are TRBV5-1 and TRBJ1-1; no definite D call. The CDR3 has 16 residues. Trimming cost V 0 bases and J 1 base, with 13 bases left between them. Germline V gene sequence: CDR1 SGHRS, CDR2 YFSETQ. The CDR3 spells CASSLAVKGKNTEAFF. The CDR3 bases are TGCGCCAGCAGCTTGGCCGTCAAGGGAAAGAACACTGAAGCTTTCTTT.

This clonotype was seen at least ten times. J is TRBJ1-1 and V is TRBV20-1; D gene ambiguous. Deletions cut 3 bases from V and 6 bases from J, with 11 bases between. Germline assignment: CDR1 DFQATT and CDR2 SNEGSKA (reference sequence). This CDR3 spans 12 amino acids. CDR3 protein: CSASAGRPEAFF. The DNA for the CDR3 is TGCAGTGCTAGCGCCGGACGTCCTGAAGCTTTCTTT.

The J gene is TRBJ2-1, the V gene TRBV3-1, with D maybe TRBD2 (5 bases). Germline CDR1 reads LGHDT; CDR2 reads YNNKEL (reference sequence). Trimming pared 10 bases from V and 0 bases from J, leaving 16 bases between. The CDR3 covers 15 residues. Here the CDR3 DNA reads TGTGCCACCTCCACTCAGCGGAGCTCCTACAATGAGCAGTTCTTC. Its translation: CATSTQRSSYNEQFF.

This clonotype was counted ten times or more. The chain joins TRBV12-3 or TRBV12-4 to TRBJ1-5; TRBD1 might be the D (5 bases). V lost 3 bases and J lost 3, with 21 bases in between. CDR3 length: 18 amino acids. The CDR3 spells CASSLGYTLEGNNQPQHF. The CDR3, as DNA: TGTGCCAGCAGTTTGGGGTATACATTGGAGGGGAACAATCAGCCCCAGCATTTT.

This chain connects TRBV7-9 to TRBJ1-2, with D maybe TRBD1 (5 bases). The CDR3 has 14 residues. Trimming stripped 4 bases from V and 1 base from J, with 10 bases between. The germline gives CDR1 SEHNR, CDR2 FQNEAQ (reference sequence). The CDR3 protein is CASSWTGGNYGYTF. CDR3 DNA sequence: TGTGCCAGCAGCTGGACCGGGGGTAACTATGGCTACACCTTC.

CDR3 in amino acids: CASSSNPGGAPMNTEAFF. As DNA, the CDR3 is TGTGCCAGCAGTTCCAATCCTGGGGGGGCTCCTATGAACACTGAAGCTTTCTTT. The chain is built from TRBV12-3 or TRBV12-4 and TRBJ1-1; the D gene is possibly TRBD1 (6 bases). Trimming removed 4 bases from V and 0 bases from J, with 21 bases in between. The CDR3 contains 18 residues.

This clonotype was recorded many times. At one end the junction does not follow the germline gene, possibly because of a read error. The CDR3 region has the DNA TGCGCCAGCAGCTTGAATCCGAACACCGGGGAGCTGTTTTTT. This codes for CASSLNPNTGELFF. The chain is built from TRBV5-4 and TRBJ2-2; D not certain. Germline CDR1 SGHNT, CDR2 YYREEE (reference sequence). The CDR3 is 14 residues long.

V usage is TRBV27 and J usage is TRBJ2-1, with D possibly matching TRBD1 (5 bases). V lost 6 bases to trimming and J lost 3 bases, with 15 bases between them. This CDR3 has 15 amino acids. CDR1 and CDR2 from the germline V gene are MNHEY and SMNVEV (reference sequence). CDR3 protein: CASRKQVIFYNEQFF. The CDR3 bases are TGTGCCAGCAGAAAACAGGTTATTTTCTACAATGAGCAGTTCTTC.

This clonotype has ten or more counts. CDR3 in amino acids: CASSSKQGFGNQPQHF. The CDR3, as DNA: TGCGCCAGCAGCTCAAAACAGGGATTCGGCAATCAGCCCCAGCATTTT. The chain recombines TRBV5-1 with TRBJ1-5; D perhaps matches TRBD1 (6 bases). Trimming pared 3 bases from V and 2 bases from J, leaving 15 bases between. CDR3 length equals 16 residues. Germline-derived CDR1 and CDR2 are SGHRS and YFSETQ. The variable domain in full, with the rest retrieved from reference TRBV5-1 and TRBJ1-5, is KAGVTQTPRYLIKTRGQQVTLSCSPISGHRSVSWYQQTPGQGLQFLFEYFSETQRNKGNFPGRFSGRQFSNSRSEMNVSTLELGDSALYLCASSSKQGFGNQPQHFGDGTRLSIL.